Listed here are 29 T cell receptor beta chains from one sample, sequenced in a study of T cell responses to AZD1222 COVID-19 vaccine. Libraries were prepared by immunoSEQ multiplex PCR; TCRdb keeps only in-frame clonotypes and omits some of them. The sample lists 150,000 or so clones; 90% to 95% were seen once. This sample comprised peripheral blood, obtained on day 0 of AZD1222 vaccination. All receptors derive from an adult in good health.

Only one count was recorded for this clone. J is TRBJ2-5 and V is TRBV6-5; D may match TRBD1 or TRBD2 (5 bases each). The V gene lost 6 bases and the J gene lost 1 base, with 12 bases spanning the gap. Germline lookup yields CDR1 MNHEY and CDR2 SVGAGI. The CDR3 has 14 residues. The CDR3 coding sequence is TGTGCCAGCAGCGCCGGGACGCCCCAAGAGACCCAGTACTTC. Translating gives CASSAGTPQETQYF.

The chain is built from TRBV2 and TRBJ1-5; 7 nucleotides agree with TRBD1. The germline V gene has CDR1 SNHLY and CDR2 FYNNEI. V gave up 6 bases and J gave up 4 bases; unmatched junction bases: 9. The CDR3 runs to 15 residues. CDR3 nucleotides: TGTGCCAGCAGCGCGAGACAGGGAGAGAATCAGCCCCAGCATTTT. It yields the protein CASSARQGENQPQHF.

The gene calls are TRBV9 and TRBJ2-1, with TRBD2 matching over 8 bases. Germline CDR1 SGDLS, CDR2 YYNGEE. V was pared by 0 bases and J by 7 bases, with 3 bases of the junction left unmatched. The CDR3 consists of 14 residues. The CDR3 sequence: CASSVGGGLNEQFF. The CDR3 coding sequence is TGTGCCAGCAGCGTAGGCGGGGGGTTAAATGAGCAGTTCTTC. The full variable domain, in which reference TRBV9 and TRBJ2-1 provide the parts outside the CDR3, is DSGVTQTPKHLITATGQRVTLRCSPRSGDLSVYWYQQSLDQGLQFLIQYYNGEERAKGNILERFSAQQFPDLHSELNLSSLELGDSALYFCASSVGGGLNEQFFGPGTRLTVL.

The genes are TRBV7-2 and TRBJ2-1; 7 positions agree with TRBD2. Losses at the gene ends were 5 bases for V and 8 bases for J; bases not matched to a gene: 9. Germline V gives CDR1 SGHTA, CDR2 FQGNSA. This CDR3 comprises 14 residues. The CDR3 bases are TGTGCCAGCAGCATCCCACTAGCGACCCATGAGCAGTTCTTC. Residues: CASSIPLATHEQFF.

In its sample, this clone was seen once. The CDR3 loop is CASSISVFTDTQYF. The CDR3 DNA reads as TGTGCCAGTAGTATAAGCGTGTTTACAGATACGCAGTATTTT. J is TRBJ2-3 and V is TRBV19; D gene unclear. The CDR3 has 14 amino acids. CDR1 is LNHDA, CDR2 SQIVND, per germline (reference sequence). The ends were cut back, 2 bases at V and 3 bases at J, with 9 bases in the middle.

The genes are TRBV19 and TRBJ2-2; 11 nucleotides align to TRBD2. Trimming removed 5 bases from V and 7 bases from J; junction bases left unmatched: 12. In germline, CDR1 is LNHDA, CDR2 SQIVND (reference sequence). The CDR3 covers 17 residues. CDR3 sequence reads: CASSSPVAGGPNGELFF. CDR3 coding DNA: TGTGCCAGTAGTTCACCCGTAGCGGGAGGGCCTAACGGGGAGCTGTTTTTT.

This chain connects TRBV30 to TRBJ2-2; D gene uncertain. CDR1 and CDR2 from the germline V gene are GTSNPN and SVGIG (reference sequence). The CDR3 runs to 11 residues. V gave up 3 bases and J gave up 5 bases, with 4 bases separating them. CDR3 bases: TGTGCCTGGAGAGAGACCGGGGAGCTGTTTTTT. Translation: CAWRETGELFF.

The V call is TRBV4-3, the J call TRBJ2-4; D possibly uses TRBD1 or TRBD2 (5 bases each). This CDR3 has 16 amino acids. Germline lookup yields CDR1 LGHNA and CDR2 YSLEER. Trimming took 0 bases from V and 4 from J, leaving 13 bases between them. The CDR3 DNA is TGCGCCAGCAGCCAAGACCCCGGGACGGCTAAAAACATTCAGTACTTC. Its protein product is CASSQDPGTAKNIQYF.

The V gene is TRBV7-2, the J gene TRBJ2-1; D is undetermined. The ends were cut back, 1 base at V and 0 bases at J, with 7 bases in the middle. This CDR3 is 15 amino acids long. Germline CDR1 reads SGHTA; CDR2 reads FQGNSA. The CDR3 region has the DNA TGTGCCAGCAGCTTAGGCCCCAGCTCCTACAATGAGCAGTTCTTC. The encoded protein is CASSLGPSSYNEQFF.

The chain has TRBV7-9 and TRBJ1-2; no reliable D call. Germline loops: CDR1 SEHNR, CDR2 FQNEAQ (reference sequence). The V end lost 2 bases, the J end lost 0 bases, and 10 bases lay between the germline ends. The CDR3 is 15 amino acids. CDR3 sequence (DNA): TGTGCCAGCAGCTTATTCGTCACAACTAACTATGGCTACACCTTC. It is translated as CASSLFVTTNYGYTF.

The rearrangement links TRBV6-5 to TRBJ2-7; 10 nucleotides match TRBD2. Germline-derived CDR1 and CDR2 are MNHEY and SVGAGI. V dropped 1 base and J dropped 3; count of bases not matched to a gene: 6. The CDR3 runs to 16 residues. CDR3 sequence (DNA): TGTGCCAGCAGTTACTACAGCGGGGGGGCTTACTACGAGCAGTACTTC. Translated: CASSYYSGGAYYEQYF.

This chain joins TRBV5-4 and TRBJ2-7; D might be TRBD2 (6 bases). Germline V CDR1 and CDR2: SGHNT, YYREEE (reference sequence). The CDR3 is 17 residues long. Trimming cost V 3 bases and J 3 bases, with 22 bases left between them. The chain's CDR3 is CASSSPPGASEDYEQYF. The CDR3 nucleotides are TGTGCCAGCAGCTCACCTCCGGGCGCTAGCGAGGACTACGAGCAGTACTTC.

This clone was picked up one time. The J gene is TRBJ1-1, the V gene TRBV4-3, with 7 bases lining up with TRBD1. The CDR3 covers 17 residues. Per germline, CDR1 LGHNA and CDR2 YSLEER. V dropped 4 bases and J dropped 6; count of bases not matched to a gene: 17. CDR3 sequence (DNA): TGCGCCAGCAGCCCCGGGCCGTACCAACAGGGGTTCCCTGAAGCTTTCTTT. It translates to CASSPGPYQQGFPEAFF.

The CDR3: CASSAQFPGYNSPLHF. In DNA form, the CDR3 reads TGTGCCAGCAGCGCCCAGTTTCCTGGGTATAATTCACCCCTCCACTTT. The V and J genes are TRBV7-9 and TRBJ1-6; no definite D call. The CDR3 runs to 16 residues. Germline V gene sequence: CDR1 SEHNR, CDR2 FQNEAQ (reference sequence). V lost 5 bases, J lost 4 bases, and 15 bases lay in between.

The genes are TRBV13 and TRBJ2-1, with D perhaps TRBD2 (5 bases). Germline CDR1 is PRHDT and CDR2 is FYEKMQ (reference sequence). The CDR3 sequence is 14 residues long. V was cut by 2 bases and J by 8 bases, with 13 bases left in between. The CDR3 DNA follows: TGTGCCAGCAGCTTATGGCCGGGGAGCGATGAGCAGTTCTTC. Its protein is CASSLWPGSDEQFF.

The V and J genes are TRBV19 and TRBJ2-7; either TRBD1 or TRBD2 may fit D (5 bases each). This CDR3 has 15 amino acids. CDR1 and CDR2 (germline): LNHDA, SQIVND (reference sequence). V was cut by 3 bases and J by 7 bases, with 19 bases left in between. The CDR3 DNA is TGTGCCAGTAGTATGGTACTCGGGACGACCCCGGAGCAGTACTTC. Its protein is CASSMVLGTTPEQYF. Looking up the rest from reference TRBV19 and TRBJ2-7 gives the full variable domain: DGGITQSPKYLFRKEGQNVTLSCEQNLNHDAMYWYRQDPGQGLRLIYYSQIVNDFQKGDIAEGYSVSREKKESFPLTVTSAQKNPTAFYLCASSMVLGTTPEQYFGPGTRLTVT.

This chain joins TRBV7-9 and TRBJ2-5, with unresolved D. CDR1 is SEHNR, CDR2 FQNEAQ, per germline (reference sequence). Between the trimmed V and J ends, which lost 2 bases and 5 bases, there was a span of 3 bases. The length of the CDR3 is 11 residues. The CDR3 spells CASSLSETQYF. DNA of the CDR3: TGTGCCAGCAGCTTAAGTGAGACCCAGTACTTC. Full variable domain (rest looked up from reference TRBV7-9 and TRBJ2-5): DTGVSQNPRHKITKRGQNVTFRCDPISEHNRLYWYRQTLGQGPEFLTYFQNEAQLEKSRLLSDRFSAERPKGSFSTLEIQRTEQGDSAMYLCASSLSETQYFGPGTRLLVL.

The genes are TRBV24-1 and TRBJ1-2; tentative D call: TRBD1 (5 bases). V lost 9 bases, J lost 6 bases, and 19 bases lay in between. Germline CDR1 and CDR2: KGHDR and SFDVKD. This CDR3 is 14 amino acids long. CDR3 in amino acids: CATRPGRRLNGYTF. CDR3 sequence (DNA): TGTGCCACCCGTCCGGGACGTCGATTAAATGGCTACACCTTC.

The V and J genes are TRBV6-5 and TRBJ1-3; 9 bases fit TRBD1. The CDR3 length is 14 residues. The junction had 1 base not matched to a gene; V was cut back by 6 bases and J by 1 base. From germline, CDR1 is MNHEY and CDR2 SVGAGI. The CDR3: CASRDRGSGNTIYF. DNA of the CDR3: TGTGCCAGCAGGGACAGGGGATCTGGAAACACCATATATTTT.

CDR3 sequence (DNA): TGCAGTGCTAGCATCTCGGGCGAGCAGTACTTC. Encoded protein: CSASISGEQYF. The rearrangement uses TRBV20-1 and TRBJ2-7; no clear D. Germline V gene data show CDR1 as DFQATT and CDR2 as SNEGSKA (reference sequence). Trimming shortened V by 3 bases and J by 6 bases, and 9 bases separated the two germline ends. This CDR3 contains 11 residues.

This chain joins TRBV28 and TRBJ1-5, with D tentatively TRBD1 (5 bases). The germline CDR1 and CDR2 sequences are MDHEN and SYDVKM. The V and J ends lost 7 bases and 4 bases respectively, with 17 bases between them. The CDR3 has 15 residues. For the CDR3, the DNA is TGTGCCAGCACCTTAGGGGTCAAGTGGAATCAGCCCCAGCATTTT. Encoded protein: CASTLGVKWNQPQHF.

The V and J genes are TRBV15 and TRBJ2-3; D ambiguous. V lost 2 bases, J lost 0 bases, and 9 bases lay in between. Germline V gene sequence: CDR1 LNHNV, CDR2 YYDKDF (reference sequence). The CDR3 is made up of 15 amino acids. The CDR3 reads CATSRRTGSTDTQYF. In nucleotides, the CDR3 is TGTGCCACCAGCAGAAGGACCGGGAGCACAGATACGCAGTATTTT.

The V call is TRBV11-2, the J call TRBJ2-3; tentative D call: TRBD2 (6 bases). The germline V gene encodes CDR1 SGHAT and CDR2 FQNNGV. V was cut by 6 bases and J by 1 base, with 14 bases left in between. The CDR3 is 15 amino acids. CDR3 nucleotides: TGTGCCAGCAGGCCAACCGGGACTGGCACAGATACGCAGTATTTT. As protein: CASRPTGTGTDTQYF.

This chain joins TRBV6-2 or TRBV6-3 and TRBJ2-7, with a weak D call TRBD1 (6 bases). This CDR3 is 12 amino acids long. The germline CDR1 and CDR2 sequences are MNHEY and SVGEGT. Trimming took off 6 bases at V and 5 bases at J, with 11 bases between the two ends. This CDR3 reads CASSRGGHEQYF. The CDR3 nucleotides read TGTGCCAGCAGCAGGGGCGGCCACGAGCAGTACTTC.

The genes are TRBV19 and TRBJ1-1, with D perhaps matching TRBD1 (5 bases). Germline lookup yields CDR1 LNHDA and CDR2 SQIVND (reference sequence). The CDR3 totals 15 residues. V gave up 5 bases and J gave up 6 bases, with 19 bases separating them. This CDR3 reads CASSPDWGLRAEAFF. The CDR3 DNA reads as TGTGCCAGTAGTCCCGACTGGGGGTTGAGGGCTGAAGCTTTCTTT. The variable domain in full, completed from reference TRBV19 and TRBJ1-1, reads DGGITQSPKYLFRKEGQNVTLSCEQNLNHDAMYWYRQDPGQGLRLIYYSQIVNDFQKGDIAEGYSVSREKKESFPLTVTSAQKNPTAFYLCASSPDWGLRAEAFFGQGTRLTVV.

This clone was counted between two and nine times. The V gene is TRBV7-2, the J gene TRBJ1-1; D unresolved. CDR3 size: 14 residues. The germline V gene has CDR1 SGHTA and CDR2 FQGNSA. Trimming removed 0 bases from V and 2 bases from J, with 7 bases in between. DNA of the CDR3: TGTGCCAGCAGCTTAGCTTTTCTAAACACTGAAGCTTTCTTT. It is translated as CASSLAFLNTEAFF.

The chain has TRBV18 and TRBJ2-5, with TRBD1 identical over 8 bases. Trimming removed 3 bases from V and 5 bases from J; junction bases left unmatched: 5. The germline gives CDR1 KGHSH, CDR2 LQKENI. This CDR3 has 14 amino acids. CDR3: CASSPRSGGETQYF. The CDR3 DNA is TGTGCCAGCTCACCCCGGTCAGGGGGCGAGACCCAGTACTTC.

The gene calls are TRBV30 and TRBJ2-7; D call uncertain. CDR1 is GTSNPN and CDR2 is SVGIG in the germline V gene (reference sequence). This CDR3 spans 13 amino acids. The V gene lost 0 bases and the J gene lost 0 bases, with 6 bases spanning the gap. The CDR3 here is CAWSVGGSYEQYF. As DNA, the CDR3 is TGTGCCTGGAGTGTTGGTGGCTCCTACGAGCAGTACTTC. The full variable domain, in which reference TRBV30 and TRBJ2-7 provide the parts outside the CDR3, is SQTIHQWPATLVQPVGSPLSLECTVEGTSNPNLYWYRQAAGRGLQLLFYSVGIGQISSEVPQNLSASRPQDRQFILSSKKLLLSDSGFYLCAWSVGGSYEQYFGPGTRLTVT.

The V gene is TRBV27, the J gene TRBJ1-2, with TRBD1 as a possible D gene (6 bases). Germline V lookup: CDR1 MNHEY, CDR2 SMNVEV (reference sequence). V shed 5 bases and J shed 1 base, with 17 bases lying between them. The CDR3 is 16 amino acids. CDR3: CASSPKGHPINYGYTF. The DNA of the CDR3 is TGTGCCAGCAGTCCTAAGGGACACCCTATTAACTATGGCTACACCTTC.